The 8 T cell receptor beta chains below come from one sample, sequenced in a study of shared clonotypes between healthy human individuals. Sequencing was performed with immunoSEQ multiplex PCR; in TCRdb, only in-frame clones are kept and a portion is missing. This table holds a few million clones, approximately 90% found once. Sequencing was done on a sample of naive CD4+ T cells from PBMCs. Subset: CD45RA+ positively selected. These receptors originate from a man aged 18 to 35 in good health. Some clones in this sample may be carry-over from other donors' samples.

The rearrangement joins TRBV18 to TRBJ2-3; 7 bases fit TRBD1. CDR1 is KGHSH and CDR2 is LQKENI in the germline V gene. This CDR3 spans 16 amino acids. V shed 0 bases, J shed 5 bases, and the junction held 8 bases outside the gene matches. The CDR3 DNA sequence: TGTGCCAGCTCACCACCGTGGGCAGGGGGAGAAGATACGCAGTATTTT. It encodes CASSPPWAGGEDTQYF.

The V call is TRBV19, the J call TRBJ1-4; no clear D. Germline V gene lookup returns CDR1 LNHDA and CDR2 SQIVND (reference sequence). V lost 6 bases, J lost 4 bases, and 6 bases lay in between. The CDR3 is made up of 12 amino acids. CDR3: CASSRVNEKLFF. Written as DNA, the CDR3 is TGTGCCAGTAGCAGAGTTAATGAAAAACTGTTTTTT.

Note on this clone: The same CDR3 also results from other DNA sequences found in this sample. Written as DNA, the CDR3 is TGTGCCAGCAGTGGACCCGATACGCAGTATTTT. It codes for CASSGPDTQYF. The chain links TRBV28 to TRBJ2-3, with D uncertain. V was shortened by 5 bases and J by 6 bases, with 6 bases between the two germline ends. The CDR3 is made up of 11 amino acids. Germline V gene sequence: CDR1 MDHEN, CDR2 SYDVKM.

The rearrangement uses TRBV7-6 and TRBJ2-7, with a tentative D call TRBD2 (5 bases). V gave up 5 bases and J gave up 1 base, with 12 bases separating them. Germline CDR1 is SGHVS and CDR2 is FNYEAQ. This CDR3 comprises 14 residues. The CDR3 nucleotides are TGTGCCAGCAGCCCCACGGGAATTTCCTACGAGCAGTACTTC. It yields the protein CASSPTGISYEQYF. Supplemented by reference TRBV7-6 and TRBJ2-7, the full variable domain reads GAGVSQSPRYKVTKRGQDVALRCDPISGHVSLYWYRQALGQGPEFLTYFNYEAQQDKSGLPNDRFSAERPEGSISTLTIQRTEQRDSAMYRCASSPTGISYEQYFGPGTRLTVT.

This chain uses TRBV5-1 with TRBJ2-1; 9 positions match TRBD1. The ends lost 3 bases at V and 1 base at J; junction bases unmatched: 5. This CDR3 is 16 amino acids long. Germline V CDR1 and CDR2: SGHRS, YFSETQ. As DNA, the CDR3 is TGCGCCAGCAGCTGGACAGGGGAGGGATCCTACAATGAGCAGTTCTTC. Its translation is CASSWTGEGSYNEQFF.

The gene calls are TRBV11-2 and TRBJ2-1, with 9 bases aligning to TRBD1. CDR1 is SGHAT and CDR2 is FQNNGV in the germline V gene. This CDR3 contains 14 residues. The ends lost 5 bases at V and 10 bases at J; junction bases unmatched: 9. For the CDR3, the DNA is TGTGCCAGCAGCCTACTACAGGGGGCCGGGGAGCAGTTCTTC. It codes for CASSLLQGAGEQFF.

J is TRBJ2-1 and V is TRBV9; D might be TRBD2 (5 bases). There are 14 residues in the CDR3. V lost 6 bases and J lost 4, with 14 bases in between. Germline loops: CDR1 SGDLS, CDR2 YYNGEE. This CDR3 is CASTPMSGYNEQFF. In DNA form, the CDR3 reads TGTGCCAGCACCCCTATGAGCGGATACAATGAGCAGTTCTTC.

The CDR3 spells CASSVVSSGYTGELFF. CDR3 nucleotides: TGTGCCAGCAGCGTAGTTTCTAGCGGATACACCGGGGAGCTGTTTTTT. The rearrangement links TRBV9 to TRBJ2-2, with 7 bases aligning to TRBD2. V gave up 0 bases and J gave up 3 bases; unmatched junction bases: 5. Germline-derived CDR1 and CDR2 are SGDLS and YYNGEE. The CDR3 spans 16 residues.